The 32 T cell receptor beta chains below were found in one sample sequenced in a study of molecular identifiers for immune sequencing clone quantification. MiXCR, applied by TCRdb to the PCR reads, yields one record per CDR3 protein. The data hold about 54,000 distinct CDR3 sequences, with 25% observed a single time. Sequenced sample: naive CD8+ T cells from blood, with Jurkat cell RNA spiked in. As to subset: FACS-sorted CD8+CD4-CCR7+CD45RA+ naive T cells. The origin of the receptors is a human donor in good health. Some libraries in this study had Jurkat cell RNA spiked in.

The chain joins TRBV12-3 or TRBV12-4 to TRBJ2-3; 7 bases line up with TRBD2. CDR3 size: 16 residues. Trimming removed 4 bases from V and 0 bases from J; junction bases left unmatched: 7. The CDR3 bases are TGTGCCAGCAGTTCCGAGGGAGGGAAAAGCACAGATACGCAGTATTTT. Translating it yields CASSSEGGKSTDTQYF.

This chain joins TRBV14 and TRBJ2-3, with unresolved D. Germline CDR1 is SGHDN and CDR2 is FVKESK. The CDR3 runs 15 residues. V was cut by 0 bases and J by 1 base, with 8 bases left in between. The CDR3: CASSQESGRTDTQYF. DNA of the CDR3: TGTGCCAGCAGCCAAGAGTCCGGGCGCACAGATACGCAGTATTTT.

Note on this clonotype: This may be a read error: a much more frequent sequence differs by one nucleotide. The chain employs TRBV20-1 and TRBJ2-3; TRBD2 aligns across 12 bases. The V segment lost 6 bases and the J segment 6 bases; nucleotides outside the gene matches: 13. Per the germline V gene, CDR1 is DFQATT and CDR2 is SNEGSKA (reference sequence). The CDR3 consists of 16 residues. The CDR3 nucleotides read TGCAGTGCGGACGGGGCTAGCGGGGGGGCGGGGGATACGCAGTATTTT. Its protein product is CSADGASGGAGDTQYF.

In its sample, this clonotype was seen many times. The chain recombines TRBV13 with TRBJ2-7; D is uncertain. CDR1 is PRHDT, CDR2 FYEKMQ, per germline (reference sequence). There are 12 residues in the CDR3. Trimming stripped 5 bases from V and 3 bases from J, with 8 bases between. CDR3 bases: TGTGCCAGCAGCACCCGGAGCTACGAGCAGTACTTC. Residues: CASSTRSYEQYF.

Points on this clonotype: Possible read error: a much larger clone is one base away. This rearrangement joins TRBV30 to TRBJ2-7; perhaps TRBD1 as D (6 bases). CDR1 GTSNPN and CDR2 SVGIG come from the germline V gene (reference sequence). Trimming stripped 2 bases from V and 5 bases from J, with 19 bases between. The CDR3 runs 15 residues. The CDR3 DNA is TGTGCCTGGAGTTCCCCGGCAGGGACAACCCACGAGCAGTACTTC. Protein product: CAWSSPAGTTHEQYF.

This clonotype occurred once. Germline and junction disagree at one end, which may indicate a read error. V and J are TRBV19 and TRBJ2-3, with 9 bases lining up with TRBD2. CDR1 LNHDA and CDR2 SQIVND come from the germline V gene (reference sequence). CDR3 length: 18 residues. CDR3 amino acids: CASNVRAISGSLADAQYF. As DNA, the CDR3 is TGTGCCAGTAATGTTCGGGCGATTAGCGGGAGTCTCGCAGATGCGCAGTATTTT. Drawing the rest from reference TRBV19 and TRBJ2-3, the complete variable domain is DGGITQSPKYLFRKEGQNVTLSCEQNLNHDAMYWYRQDPGQGLRLIYYSQIVNDFQKGDIAEGYSVSREKKESFPLTVTSAQKNPTAFYLCASNVRAISGSLADAQYFGPGTRLTVL.

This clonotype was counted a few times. The CDR3 loop reads CSAKRRTDIFRVYGYTF. In DNA form, the CDR3 reads TGCAGTGCCAAAAGGCGGACGGATATTTTCCGTGTGTATGGCTACACCTTC. V usage is TRBV20-1 and J usage is TRBJ1-2; no firm D call. This CDR3 spans 17 amino acids. Per the germline V gene, CDR1 is DFQATT and CDR2 is SNEGSKA (reference sequence). V was cut by 6 bases and J by 5 bases, with 28 bases left in between.

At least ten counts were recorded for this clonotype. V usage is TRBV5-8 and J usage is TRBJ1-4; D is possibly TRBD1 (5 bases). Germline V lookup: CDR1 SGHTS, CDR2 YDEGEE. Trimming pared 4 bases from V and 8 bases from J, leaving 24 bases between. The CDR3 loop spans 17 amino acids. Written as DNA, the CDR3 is TGTGCCAGCAGCCCAGAACCCGGGACTCGGGGATACGAAAAACTGTTTTTT. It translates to CASSPEPGTRGYEKLFF.

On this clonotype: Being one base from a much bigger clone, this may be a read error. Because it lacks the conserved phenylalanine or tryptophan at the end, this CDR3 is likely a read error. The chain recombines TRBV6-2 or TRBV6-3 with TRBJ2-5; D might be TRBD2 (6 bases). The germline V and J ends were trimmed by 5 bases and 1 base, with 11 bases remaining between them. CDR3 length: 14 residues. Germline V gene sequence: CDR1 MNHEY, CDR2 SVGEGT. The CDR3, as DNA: TGTGCCAGCAGTCGAACGGGACTCCAAGAGACCCAGTACTGC. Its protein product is CASSRTGLQETQYC.

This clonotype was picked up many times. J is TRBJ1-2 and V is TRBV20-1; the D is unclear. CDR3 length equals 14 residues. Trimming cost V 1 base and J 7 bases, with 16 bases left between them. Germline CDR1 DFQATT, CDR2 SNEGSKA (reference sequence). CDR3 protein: CSARVLQSSPGYTF. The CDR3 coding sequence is TGCAGTGCTAGAGTCCTACAATCCAGCCCTGGCTACACCTTC.

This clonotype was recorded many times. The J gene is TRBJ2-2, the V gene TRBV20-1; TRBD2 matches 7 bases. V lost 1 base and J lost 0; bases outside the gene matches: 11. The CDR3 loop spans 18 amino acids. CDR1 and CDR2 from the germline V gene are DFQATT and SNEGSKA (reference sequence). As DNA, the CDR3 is TGCAGTGCTAGAGGAGAGCCGAGACTAGCTACGAACACCGGGGAGCTGTTTTTT. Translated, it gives CSARGEPRLATNTGELFF.

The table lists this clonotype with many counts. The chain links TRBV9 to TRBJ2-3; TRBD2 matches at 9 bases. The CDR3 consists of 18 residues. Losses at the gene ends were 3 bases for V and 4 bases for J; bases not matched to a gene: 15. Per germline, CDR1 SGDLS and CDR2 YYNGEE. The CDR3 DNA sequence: TGTGCCAGCAGCGCCAAGGTTCTGGCGGGGGGGCCGCCAGATACGCAGTATTTT. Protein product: CASSAKVLAGGPPDTQYF.

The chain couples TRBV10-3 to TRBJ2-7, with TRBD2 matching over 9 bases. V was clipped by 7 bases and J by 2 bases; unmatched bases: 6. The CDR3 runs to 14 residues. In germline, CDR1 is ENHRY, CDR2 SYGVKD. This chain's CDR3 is CAIMAGGLTYEQYF. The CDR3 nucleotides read TGTGCCATCATGGCGGGAGGGCTAACCTACGAGCAGTACTTC.

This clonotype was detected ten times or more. The CDR3 bases are TGTGCCAGCAGCGCACCGTGGGGGTCTCCAGATACGCAGTATTTT. This codes for CASSAPWGSPDTQYF. The V gene is TRBV7-9, the J gene TRBJ2-3; D could derive from TRBD1 or TRBD2 (5 bases each). V was trimmed by 5 bases and J by 4 bases, leaving 16 bases between them. Germline-derived CDR1 and CDR2 are SEHNR and FQNEAQ (reference sequence). This CDR3 spans 15 amino acids.

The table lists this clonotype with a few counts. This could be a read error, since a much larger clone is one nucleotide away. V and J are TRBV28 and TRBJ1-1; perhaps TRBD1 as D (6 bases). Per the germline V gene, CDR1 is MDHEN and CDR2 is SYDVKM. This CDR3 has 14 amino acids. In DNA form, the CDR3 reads TGTGCCAACAGTTGGAGGGGGGTGAACACTGAAGCTTTCTTT. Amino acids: CANSWRGVNTEAFF.

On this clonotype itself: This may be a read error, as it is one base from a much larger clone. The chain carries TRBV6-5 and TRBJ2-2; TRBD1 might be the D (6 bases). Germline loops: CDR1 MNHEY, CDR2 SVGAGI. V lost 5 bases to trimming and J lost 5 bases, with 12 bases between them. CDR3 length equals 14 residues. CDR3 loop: CASSPPGVTGELFF. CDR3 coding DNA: TGTGCCAGCAGTCCACCAGGGGTTACCGGGGAGCTGTTTTTT.

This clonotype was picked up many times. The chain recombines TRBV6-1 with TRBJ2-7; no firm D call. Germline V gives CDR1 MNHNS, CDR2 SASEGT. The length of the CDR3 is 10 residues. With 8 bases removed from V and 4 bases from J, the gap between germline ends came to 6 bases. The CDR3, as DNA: TGTGCCAGCCTTCAGTACGAGCAGTACTTC. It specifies CASLQYEQYF.

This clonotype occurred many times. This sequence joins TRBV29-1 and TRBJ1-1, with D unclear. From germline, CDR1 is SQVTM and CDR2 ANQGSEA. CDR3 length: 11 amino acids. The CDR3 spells CIVDPNTEAFF. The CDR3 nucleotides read TGCATCGTGGACCCGAACACTGAAGCTTTCTTT.

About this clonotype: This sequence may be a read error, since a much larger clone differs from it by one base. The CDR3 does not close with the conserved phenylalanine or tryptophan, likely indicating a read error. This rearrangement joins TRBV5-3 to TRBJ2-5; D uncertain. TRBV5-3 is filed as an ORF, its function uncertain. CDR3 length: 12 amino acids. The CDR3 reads CASSLSGETQYS. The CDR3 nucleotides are TGTGCCAGCAGCTTGTCAGGCGAGACCCAGTACTCC.

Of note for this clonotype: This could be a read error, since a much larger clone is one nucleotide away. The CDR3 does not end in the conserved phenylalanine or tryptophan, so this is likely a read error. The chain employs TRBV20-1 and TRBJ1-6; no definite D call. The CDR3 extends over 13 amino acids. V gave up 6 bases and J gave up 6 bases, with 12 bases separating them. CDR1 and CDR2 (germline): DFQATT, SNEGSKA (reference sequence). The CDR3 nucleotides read TGCAGTGCCCCGGGCATAATTAATTCACCCCTCCACTTA. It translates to CSAPGIINSPLHL.

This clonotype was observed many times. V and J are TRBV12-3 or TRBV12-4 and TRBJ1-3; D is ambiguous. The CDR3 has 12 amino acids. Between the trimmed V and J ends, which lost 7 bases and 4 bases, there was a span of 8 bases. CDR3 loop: CASTGLGNTIYF. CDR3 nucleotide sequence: TGTGCCAGCACCGGTTTGGGAAACACCATATATTTT.

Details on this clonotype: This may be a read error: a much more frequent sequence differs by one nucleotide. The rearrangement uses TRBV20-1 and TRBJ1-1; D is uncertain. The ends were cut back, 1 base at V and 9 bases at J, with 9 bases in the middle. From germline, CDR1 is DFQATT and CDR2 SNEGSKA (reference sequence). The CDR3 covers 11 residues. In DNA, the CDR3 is TGCAGTGCTAGAGGGACTGGGAAAGCTTTCTTT. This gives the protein CSARGTGKAFF.

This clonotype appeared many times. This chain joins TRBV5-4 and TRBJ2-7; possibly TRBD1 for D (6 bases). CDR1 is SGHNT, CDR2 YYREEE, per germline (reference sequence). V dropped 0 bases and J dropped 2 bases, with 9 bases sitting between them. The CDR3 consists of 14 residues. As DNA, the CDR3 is TGTGCCAGCAGCTTGGGACAGGAACCCTACGAGCAGTACTTC. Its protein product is CASSLGQEPYEQYF.

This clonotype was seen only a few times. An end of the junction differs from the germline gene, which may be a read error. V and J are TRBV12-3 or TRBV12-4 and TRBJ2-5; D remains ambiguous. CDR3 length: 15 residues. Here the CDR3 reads CASSHPSESQEAQYF. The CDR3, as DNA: TGTGCCAGCAGTCACCCCTCCGAGTCCCAAGAGGCCCAGTACTTC.

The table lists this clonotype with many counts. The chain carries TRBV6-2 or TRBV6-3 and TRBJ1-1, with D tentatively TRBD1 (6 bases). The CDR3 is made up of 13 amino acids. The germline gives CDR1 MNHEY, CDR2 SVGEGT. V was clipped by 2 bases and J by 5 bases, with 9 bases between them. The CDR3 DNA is TGTGCCAGCAGTTACGACAGGCCGACTGAAGCTTTCTTT. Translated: CASSYDRPTEAFF.

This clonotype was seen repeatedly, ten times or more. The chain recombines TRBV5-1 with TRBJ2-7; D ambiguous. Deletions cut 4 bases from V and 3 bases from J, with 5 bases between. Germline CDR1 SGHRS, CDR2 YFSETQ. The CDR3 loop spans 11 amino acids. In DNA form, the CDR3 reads TGCGCCAGCAGCACCCACTACGAGCAGTACTTC. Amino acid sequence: CASSTHYEQYF. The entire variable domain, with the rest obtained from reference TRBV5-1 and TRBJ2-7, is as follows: KAGVTQTPRYLIKTRGQQVTLSCSPISGHRSVSWYQQTPGQGLQFLFEYFSETQRNKGNFPGRFSGRQFSNSRSEMNVSTLELGDSALYLCASSTHYEQYFGPGTRLTVT.

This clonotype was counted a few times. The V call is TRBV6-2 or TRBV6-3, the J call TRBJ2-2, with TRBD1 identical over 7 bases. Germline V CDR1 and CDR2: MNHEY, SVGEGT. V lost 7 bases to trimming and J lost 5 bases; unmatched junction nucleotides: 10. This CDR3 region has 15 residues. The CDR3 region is CASTQTGYGTGELFF. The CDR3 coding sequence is TGTGCCAGCACCCAGACAGGGTATGGTACCGGGGAGCTGTTTTTT.

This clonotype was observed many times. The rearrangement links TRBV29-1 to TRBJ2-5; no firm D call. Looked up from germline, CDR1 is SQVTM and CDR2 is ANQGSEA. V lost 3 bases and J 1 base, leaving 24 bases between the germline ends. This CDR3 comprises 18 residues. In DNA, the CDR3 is TGCAGCGTTGAGAGCCCGGGTCCTTACTCCGTCTCCCAAGAGACCCAGTACTTC. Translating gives CSVESPGPYSVSQETQYF.

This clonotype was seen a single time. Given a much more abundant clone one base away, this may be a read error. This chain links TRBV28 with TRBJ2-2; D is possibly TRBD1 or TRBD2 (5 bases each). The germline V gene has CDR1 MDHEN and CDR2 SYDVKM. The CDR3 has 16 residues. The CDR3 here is CASSPGPWDGTGELLF. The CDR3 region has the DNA TGTGCCAGCAGCCCGGGACCGTGGGACGGTACCGGGGAGCTGCTTTTT.

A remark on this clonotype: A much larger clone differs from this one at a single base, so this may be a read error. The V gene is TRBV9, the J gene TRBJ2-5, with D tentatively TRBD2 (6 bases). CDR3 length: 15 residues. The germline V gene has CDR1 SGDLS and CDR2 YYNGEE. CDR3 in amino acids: CASSTTGMEGEPQYF. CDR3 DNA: TGTGCCAGCAGCACTACGGGCATGGAGGGAGAGCCCCAGTACTTC.

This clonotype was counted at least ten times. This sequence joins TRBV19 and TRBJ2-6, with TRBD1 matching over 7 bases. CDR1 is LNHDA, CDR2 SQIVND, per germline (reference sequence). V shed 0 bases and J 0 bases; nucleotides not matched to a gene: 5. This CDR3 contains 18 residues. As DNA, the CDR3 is TGTGCCAGTAGTATAGATTGGGACAGCCCCTCTGGGGCCAACGTCCTGACTTTC. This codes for CASSIDWDSPSGANVLTF.

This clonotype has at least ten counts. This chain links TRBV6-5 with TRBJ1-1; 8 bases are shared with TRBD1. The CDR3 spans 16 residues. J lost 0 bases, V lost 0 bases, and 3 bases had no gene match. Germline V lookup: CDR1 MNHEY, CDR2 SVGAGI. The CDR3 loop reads CASSYSRTGMNTEAFF. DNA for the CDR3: TGTGCCAGCAGTTACTCGAGGACAGGGATGAACACTGAAGCTTTCTTT.